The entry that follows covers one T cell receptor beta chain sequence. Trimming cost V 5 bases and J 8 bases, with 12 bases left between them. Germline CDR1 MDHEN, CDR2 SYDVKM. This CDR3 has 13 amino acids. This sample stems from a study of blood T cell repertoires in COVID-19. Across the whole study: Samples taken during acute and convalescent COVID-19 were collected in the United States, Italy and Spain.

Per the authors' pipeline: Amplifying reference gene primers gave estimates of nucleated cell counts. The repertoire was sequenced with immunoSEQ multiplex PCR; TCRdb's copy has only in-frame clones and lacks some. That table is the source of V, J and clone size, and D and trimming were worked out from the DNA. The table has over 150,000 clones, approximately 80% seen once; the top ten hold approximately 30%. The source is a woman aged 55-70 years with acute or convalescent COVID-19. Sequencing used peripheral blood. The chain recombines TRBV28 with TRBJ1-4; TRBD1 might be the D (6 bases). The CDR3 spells CASSKRGGEKLFF. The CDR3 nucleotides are TGTGCCAGCAGTAAAAGGGGGGGGGAAAAACTGTTTTTT.